This passage covers 13 T cell receptor beta chains from one sample sequenced in a study of blood T cell repertoires in COVID-19. The table came from immunoSEQ multiplex PCR; TCRdb's copy has only in-frame clones and leaves some out. Among some 30,000 clones, approximately 83% were seen once, and the ten largest hold roughly 18%. Sequencing was done on a sample of peripheral blood. The source of these receptors is a woman aged 60-75 years with active COVID-19.

V is TRBV20-1 and J is TRBJ2-3, with unresolved D. CDR3 length: 11 amino acids. Trimming shortened V by 0 bases and J by 12 bases, and 10 bases separated the two germline ends. CDR1 and CDR2 (germline): DFQATT, SNEGSKA (reference sequence). The DNA of the CDR3 is TGCAGTGCTAGAGATCCCCCTATACAGTATTTT. The encoded protein is CSARDPPIQYF.

This sequence joins TRBV7-2 and TRBJ2-3; 13 bases are a match to TRBD2. This CDR3 is built from 18 residues. Germline V gene lookup returns CDR1 SGHTA and CDR2 FQGNSA. Germline trimming cut 4 bases from V and 4 bases from J; bases unmatched to any gene: 11. The chain's CDR3 is CASSYSLLAGGGADTQYF. The DNA for the CDR3 is TGTGCCAGCAGCTACTCCCTACTAGCGGGAGGGGGCGCAGATACGCAGTATTTT.

V usage is TRBV25-1 and J usage is TRBJ2-7, with 14 nucleotides matching TRBD2. CDR1 is MGHDK and CDR2 is SYGVNS in the germline V gene. The CDR3 covers 15 residues. V dropped 8 bases and J dropped 7; count of bases not matched to a gene: 10. CDR3 in amino acids: CASSPGLAGVREQYF. DNA for the CDR3: TGTGCCAGCTCTCCGGGACTAGCGGGAGTTAGAGAGCAGTACTTC.

V and J are TRBV30 and TRBJ2-3; D might be TRBD2 (5 bases). CDR1 and CDR2 from the germline V gene are GTSNPN and SVGIG (reference sequence). V was pared by 2 bases and J by 5 bases, with 14 bases between. The length of the CDR3 is 14 residues. The CDR3 loop is CAWSPWEFGDTQYF. CDR3 bases: TGTGCCTGGAGTCCCTGGGAGTTTGGAGATACGCAGTATTTT.

This clone has just a few counts. The chain employs TRBV6-5 and TRBJ2-3; D is possibly TRBD2 (6 bases). The V end lost 9 bases, the J end lost 0 bases, and 10 bases lay between the germline ends. CDR1 is MNHEY and CDR2 is SVGAGI in the germline V gene. The CDR3 totals 13 residues. The CDR3 DNA reads TGTGCCAGTGGGACTCCCAGCACAGATACGCAGTATTTT. It yields the protein CASGTPSTDTQYF.

In this sample, this clone turned up a few times. V usage is TRBV25-1 and J usage is TRBJ2-7, with 10 bases lining up with TRBD1. V was pared by 7 bases and J by 1 base, with 7 bases of the junction left unmatched. The germline V gene has CDR1 MGHDK and CDR2 SYGVNS. The CDR3 has 15 amino acids. Written as DNA, the CDR3 is TGTGCCAGCACTCCCGGGACAGGGGCGTCCTACGAGCAGTACTTC. Protein sequence: CASTPGTGASYEQYF.

The rearrangement uses TRBV27 and TRBJ1-1; D is uncertain. Germline V gives CDR1 MNHEY, CDR2 SMNVEV (reference sequence). The ends were cut back, 2 bases at V and 1 base at J, with 8 bases in the middle. The CDR3 has 14 residues. The CDR3 DNA reads as TGTGCCAGCAGTTTAAACCTGAGGAACACTGAAGCTTTCTTT. Its protein is CASSLNLRNTEAFF.

CDR3 protein: CASSPVGDSPLHF. The CDR3 DNA follows: TGTGCCAGCTCACCAGTGGGCGATTCACCCCTCCACTTT. The chain recombines TRBV18 with TRBJ1-6, with no clear D. V lost 2 bases to trimming and J lost 8 bases, with 7 bases between them. Germline-derived CDR1 and CDR2 are KGHSH and LQKENI. The CDR3 has 13 residues.

This clone was observed a handful of times. The chain links TRBV3-1 (or the pseudogene TRBV3-2) to TRBJ1-3; TRBD1 matches 9 bases. The CDR3 runs to 17 residues. J gave up 0 bases and V 2 bases, and 5 bases lay outside the gene matches. Germline CDR1 reads LGHDT; CDR2 reads YNNKEL (reference sequence). The CDR3 sequence is CASSQSGTGTSGNTIYF. CDR3 nucleotides: TGTGCCAGCAGCCAATCCGGGACAGGGACCTCTGGAAACACCATATATTTT.

The chain employs TRBV21-1 and TRBJ1-2; the DNA was not compared with TRBD1, the D call given in the table. TRBV21-1 is annotated as a pseudogene. The CDR3 spans 13 residues. The CDR3 protein is CASSTCGQFGYTF. CDR3 in DNA: TGTGCCAGCAGCACCTGCGGACAATTTGGCTACACCTTC.

This clone came up a few times. The V and J genes are TRBV3-1 (or the pseudogene TRBV3-2) and TRBJ2-3, with D perhaps matching TRBD2 (6 bases). V gave up 0 bases and J gave up 4 bases, with 11 bases separating them. The CDR3 totals 15 residues. Germline CDR1 is LGHDT and CDR2 is YNNKEL (reference sequence). The DNA of the CDR3 is TGTGCCAGCAGCCAAGATCTAGCGAGGTCAGATACGCAGTATTTT. It codes for CASSQDLARSDTQYF.

This chain joins TRBV28 and TRBJ1-2, with D possibly matching TRBD1 (6 bases). Trimming removed 7 bases from V and 7 bases from J, with 19 bases in between. From germline, CDR1 is MDHEN and CDR2 SYDVKM. The CDR3 has 14 amino acids. The CDR3 DNA is TGTGCCAGCACCACCCTTGGGGGGGGGCCTGGCTACACCTTC. Its protein is CASTTLGGGPGYTF.

The chain combines TRBV2 with TRBJ2-2; 10 nucleotides align to TRBD2. J gave up 5 bases and V 7 bases, and 7 bases lay outside the gene matches. Germline V lookup: CDR1 SNHLY, CDR2 FYNNEI. This CDR3 has 15 amino acids. In nucleotides, the CDR3 is TGTGCCAGCATTCCAGCGGGGGGGCTGACCGGGGAGCTGTTTTTT. Amino acid sequence: CASIPAGGLTGELFF.